What follows describes a single TCR beta chain. What it recognizes is unknown. This specimen comes from a study of identical twins. The study, taken as a whole, reports: When twins shared out-of-frame alpha sequences, those sequences had excess low generation probability. Memory repertoires showed no such pattern, whereas abundant cord blood beta clonotypes carried fewer insertions. In drawing conclusions, the study used cross-sectional statistical analysis and did not follow the same donors.

MiXCR, applied by TCRdb to the 5' RACE reads, yields one record per CDR3 protein. The sample includes some 500,000 distinct CDR3 sequences, 9.6% of them seen just once. Healthy Caucasians provided all donations. CDR3 length: 16 residues. V was cut by 6 bases and J by 0 bases, with 15 bases left in between. Germline CDR1 MDHEN, CDR2 SYDVKM. These data were also filed under a second study, of yellow fever vaccine responses in identical twins.

The sequencing input was PBMCs. The TCR originated in a woman between 18 and 30 years old in good health. The J gene is TRBJ2-4, the V gene TRBV28; D is uncertain. The CDR3 DNA reads as TGTGCCAGCAGCCCCTCCCTTAATCTAGCCAAAAACATTCAGTACTTC. The encoded protein is CASSPSLNLAKNIQYF.